This T cell receptor (beta chain) originates from a study of cytotoxic CD8 clonotypes in ibrutinib-treated CLL. Whole-study findings and limits: Among the clonotypes, public ones were uncommon and contracted or held stable on treatment.

About this clone: Its antigen is not known.

TCRdb's table, derived via immunoSEQ multiplex PCR, lists solely in-frame clones and lacks some. The profile shows over 140,000 clones, 80% of them singletons. Deletions cut 2 bases from V and 2 bases from J, with 14 bases between. Germline loops: CDR1 SGHRS, CDR2 YFSETQ. The CDR3 sequence is 16 residues long. Frozen PBMC stocks contributed 2 to 2.5 micrograms of genomic DNA to the TCR beta libraries. The material was PBMCs, obtained after 36 months of ibrutinib treatment. This receptor was obtained from a human donor with chronic lymphocytic leukemia. V usage is TRBV5-1 and J usage is TRBJ1-3; a possible D gene is TRBD1 (6 bases). The chain's CDR3 is CASSFAQGGPGNTIYF. DNA of the CDR3: TGCGCCAGCAGCTTCGCACAGGGAGGACCTGGAAACACCATATATTTT.